This TCR beta chain is from a study of blood T cell repertoires in COVID-19 (dated by TCRdb to the early 2020s). Notes on the research overall: Samples from collaborators originated in the United States, Italy and Spain and spanned both the acute and convalescent phases of COVID-19. The prospective study material was composed of cDNA or gDNA derived from T cells, B-cell-depleted T cells, or PBMCs. Deeply sampled blood TCRbeta repertoires from subjects exposed to, actively infected with, or recovered from COVID-19 were included in the dataset. The repertoires were released in a freely available public database meant as a resource for research on the immune response to SARS-CoV-2. The samples were drawn from the first 160 participants of the ongoing ImmuneRACE study and from 1,254 subjects provided by 6 global collaborators. Sample metadata almost always included a de-identified subject ID, COVID-19 status, age in years and sex. Where HLA class I and class II types were available, the types were taken from metadata supplied by the sample provider, not from assay-based typing. General conclusions and limits of the study: The quantity of clinical and demographic metadata differed by source and by participant and was supplied without curation.

Each collaborating institution followed its own protocols to collect whole blood in K2EDTA tubes. Collaborator samples were shipped for TCRbeta analysis as frozen whole blood, isolated PBMCs, or DNA extracted from either sample type. From a lookup of the germline V gene (reference sequence), CDR1 and CDR2 are MNHEY and SMNVEV. Between the V and J ends, shortened by 2 bases and 3 bases respectively, the junction contains 13 bases. Reading from cysteine to phenylalanine, the CDR3 counts 15 amino acids. The entry retains the CDR3 DNA only, 45 bases that are in frame from base 1. TCRbeta CDR3 regions were amplified from genomic DNA using the immunoSEQ Assay, a bias-controlled multiplex PCR. As for the original processing: The number of nucleated cells in each sample was estimated from the amplification of reference gene primers within the assay. To quantify the absolute abundance of each unique TCRbeta CDR3 rearrangement, sequence reads were collapsed and filtered. For each sample, productive Simpson clonality was calculated by taking the square root of Simpson's diversity index across productive rearrangements. TCRdb mirrors the immuneACCESS table, restricted to in-frame sequences. Some clones are absent from its copies; in checked studies, under half trace to an unresolved V gene, and the reason for the others is unknown. The V and J calls and clone size come from that table; D and trimming were worked out from the DNA. The sample table holds roughly 65,000 clones, of which 85% were seen once. About 40% of the sample rests with the top ten.

Remarks on this clone: Its antigen is unknown. Base qualities are missing; no much larger clone stands one base away.

The clonotype comes from a woman older than 75 with active or convalescent COVID-19. Sequenced input: peripheral blood. This chain joins TRBV27 to TRBJ2-5; TRBD1 is possibly the D segment (6 matching bases). The nucleotides read TGTGCCAGCAGTTTAATAGGACAGCAGGAAGAGACCCAGTACTTC. Its amino acids are CASSLIGQQEETQYF.